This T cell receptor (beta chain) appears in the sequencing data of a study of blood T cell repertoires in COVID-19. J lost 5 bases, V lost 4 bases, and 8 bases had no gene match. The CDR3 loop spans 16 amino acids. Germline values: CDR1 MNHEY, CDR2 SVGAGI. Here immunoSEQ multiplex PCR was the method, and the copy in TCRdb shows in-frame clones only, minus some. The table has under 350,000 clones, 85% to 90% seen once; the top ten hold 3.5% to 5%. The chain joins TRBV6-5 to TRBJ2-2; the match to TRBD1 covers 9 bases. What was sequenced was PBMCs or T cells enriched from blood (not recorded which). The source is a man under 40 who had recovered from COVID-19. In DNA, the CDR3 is TGTGCCAGCAGTTTTCCACAGGGGGCGCTGACCGGGGAGCTGTTTTTT. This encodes CASSFPQGALTGELFF.